This T cell receptor (beta chain) emerged from a study of response to subunit inactivated influenza vaccine. CDR1 is ENHRY, CDR2 SYGVKD, per germline. CDR3 size: 15 residues. After removal of 6 bases from V and 0 bases from J, the junction contained 5 bases not matched to a gene. TCRdb re-derived calls from the RT-PCR reads in MiXCR, one entry per CDR3 protein. Of 590,000 or so distinct CDR3 sequences listed, approximately 15% are singletons. Sequencing used PBMCs from blood, obtained 14 to 15 days before vaccination. This TCR was sampled from a man aged 50 or older who received an inactivated influenza vaccine. The chain carries TRBV10-3 and TRBJ2-1, with 7 bases lining up with TRBD1. This CDR3 reads CAIRETGSSYNEQFF. CDR3 coding DNA: TGTGCCATCAGGGAGACAGGGAGCTCCTACAATGAGCAGTTCTTC.